Below are 11 T cell receptor beta chains sequenced from a single sample in a study of beta chain features in type 1 diabetes. Every bit of the isolated RNA underwent reverse transcription, so sequencing read expressed TCRB transcripts. Clones were read by immunoSEQ multiplex PCR, and TCRdb kept only the in-frame ones, dropping some. This sample has around 300,000 clones, with 8% found just once. The sample consisted of central memory CD4+ T cells from blood. The receptors were sampled from a woman under 30 in good health.

The rearrangement links TRBV4-2 to TRBJ2-3, with TRBD2 as a possible D gene (5 bases). V lost 0 bases, J lost 5 bases, and 12 bases lay in between. This CDR3 has 15 residues. In germline, CDR1 is LGHNA, CDR2 YNFKEQ. In nucleotides, the CDR3 is TGTGCCAGCAGCCAAGATCAAGCGGCCGAAGATACGCAGTATTTT. Encoded protein: CASSQDQAAEDTQYF.

In its sample, this clone was seen a few times. The V and J genes are TRBV7-3 and TRBJ1-5; tentative D call: TRBD1 (5 bases). V lost 3 bases and J 3 bases, leaving 12 bases between the germline ends. The CDR3 has 15 residues. CDR1 is SGHTA, CDR2 FQGTGA, per germline. CDR3 in amino acids: CASSLGPGFNQPQHF. CDR3 coding DNA: TGTGCCAGCAGCTTGGGACCGGGATTCAATCAGCCCCAGCATTTT.

The rearrangement joins TRBV5-4 to TRBJ1-1; the D is unclear. The CDR3 extends over 11 amino acids. Germline-derived CDR1 and CDR2 are SGHNT and YYREEE (reference sequence). V was shortened by 7 bases and J by 6 bases, with 10 bases between the two germline ends. The CDR3 nucleotides are TGTGCCAGCGAAAAGCGGTCTGAAGCTTTCTTT. It encodes CASEKRSEAFF.

V gene TRBV25-1 combines with J gene TRBJ1-1; 7 bases line up with TRBD1. The length of the CDR3 is 14 residues. J lost 1 base, V lost 5 bases, and 4 bases had no gene match. The V gene's germline CDR1 is MGHDK and CDR2 SYGVNS. The chain's CDR3 is CASSPTGRNTEAFF. The CDR3 DNA is TGTGCCAGCAGTCCGACAGGGAGGAACACTGAAGCTTTCTTT.

The V gene is TRBV10-3, the J gene TRBJ1-1; 7 positions match TRBD1. In germline, CDR1 is ENHRY, CDR2 SYGVKD. V was clipped by 4 bases and J by 5 bases; unmatched bases: 13. The CDR3 covers 16 residues. The CDR3: CAISGQGGMMGTEAFF. The CDR3 DNA follows: TGTGCCATCAGTGGACAGGGCGGTATGATGGGAACTGAAGCTTTCTTT.

The V gene is TRBV4-3, the J gene TRBJ2-1, with D possibly matching TRBD2 (6 bases). V lost 0 bases and J 6 bases, leaving 12 bases between the germline ends. Germline CDR1 is LGHNA and CDR2 is YSLEER. The CDR3 spans 15 residues. This CDR3 is CASSQDPRRGNEQFF. CDR3 nucleotide sequence: TGCGCCAGCAGCCAAGATCCGCGGAGGGGCAATGAGCAGTTCTTC.

This clone has more than one count but fewer than ten. This chain connects TRBV2 to TRBJ1-1, with D possibly TRBD1 on 6 matching bases. This CDR3 is 15 amino acids long. CDR1 is SNHLY, CDR2 FYNNEI, per germline. The ends were cut back, 6 bases at V and 1 base at J, with 15 bases in the middle. The DNA of the CDR3 is TGTGCCAGCAGAGATACTCAAGGGGGGAACACTGAAGCTTTCTTT. Translation: CASRDTQGGNTEAFF.

Concerning this clone: Other nucleotide sequences in the sample specify the same CDR3. The genes are TRBV5-1 and TRBJ1-3; D gene unclear. The CDR3 covers 14 residues. V was clipped by 2 bases and J by 0 bases, with 6 bases between them. CDR1 and CDR2 from the germline V gene are SGHRS and YFSETQ. The CDR3 bases are TGCGCCAGCAGCTTCGACGGCTCTGGAAACACCATATATTTT. This translates into CASSFDGSGNTIYF.

This clone was counted a few times. The rearrangement uses TRBV4-2 and TRBJ1-2; perhaps TRBD1 as D (5 bases). Deletions cut 8 bases from V and 6 bases from J, with 13 bases between. The germline gives CDR1 LGHNA, CDR2 YNFKEQ. The CDR3 is 12 residues long. CDR3 region: CASRRGEDGYTF. The CDR3 coding sequence is TGTGCCAGCCGAAGAGGGGAAGATGGCTACACCTTC.

This clone was found a few times. The chain carries TRBV5-1 and TRBJ1-4, with D possibly TRBD1 on 6 matching bases. The germline CDR1 and CDR2 sequences are SGHRS and YFSETQ. The V end lost 5 bases, the J end lost 6 bases, and 14 bases lay between the germline ends. The CDR3 has 14 amino acids. This CDR3 reads CASSQGKTHEKLFF. In nucleotides, the CDR3 is TGCGCCAGCAGTCAGGGGAAGACGCATGAAAAACTGTTTTTT.

The chain uses TRBV7-3 and TRBJ2-5; TRBD1 matches 11 bases. The CDR3 sequence is 15 residues long. J lost 5 bases, V lost 5 bases, and 7 bases had no gene match. CDR1 is SGHTA, CDR2 FQGTGA, per germline. The CDR3 DNA sequence: TGTGCCAGCAGCGCCCGGACAGGGGGCGGGGAGACCCAGTACTTC. Translated: CASSARTGGGETQYF.